In this sample, the clone carrying this TCR beta chain turned up a few times. The antigen is unknown. This entry comes from a study of T cell responses to AZD1222 COVID-19 vaccine. V dropped 8 bases and J dropped 4; count of bases not matched to a gene: 7. CDR3 length equals 13 residues. Germline lookup yields CDR1 MNHEY and CDR2 SVGAGI. Study results and caveats: Vaccine-associated CD4 TCRs spanned spike, dominant at 160-218 and 743-854.

TCRdb's copy holds only in-frame clones and misses some; the assay was immunoSEQ multiplex PCR. This table holds 95,000 to 110,000 clones, nearly 90% found once. The chain employs TRBV6-5 and TRBJ1-1; 7 positions agree with TRBD1. The clonotype was recovered from an adult who received the AZD1222 COVID-19 vaccine. Material: peripheral blood, obtained 28 days after the second AZD1222 dose. The CDR3 DNA is TGTGCCAGCTACACAGGGGAGTCCACTGAAGCTTTCTTT. This encodes CASYTGESTEAFF.